The T cell receptor beta chain under discussion was sequenced for a study of radiotherapy plus CTLA-4 blockade in lung cancer. With 2 bases removed from V and 6 bases from J, the gap between germline ends came to 3 bases. Germline lookup yields CDR1 MNHEY and CDR2 SVGAGI. The CDR3 extends over 11 amino acids. Ipilimumab CTLA-4 blockade and focal radiation were given to patients with chemo-refractory metastatic non-small-cell lung cancer. Clones were sequenced by immunoSEQ multiplex PCR, and TCRdb holds only the in-frame ones, with some missing. The sample carries tens of thousands of clones, 65% to 80% recorded once.

Material: peripheral blood, obtained from a patient treated with radiotherapy plus ipilimumab. This clonotype was sampled from a human donor with non-small cell lung cancer who had a partial response to radiotherapy plus ipilimumab. The rearrangement links TRBV6-5 to TRBJ2-3; D gene uncertain. The DNA for the CDR3 is TGTGCCAGCAGTTACCTGGATACGCAGTATTTT. Its protein product is CASSYLDTQYF.